Listed here are 30 T cell receptor beta chains from one sample, sequenced in a study of T cells in Graves' hyperthyroidism and ophthalmopathy. Researchers amplified the TCR beta CDR3 regions from RNA transcripts. An initial round of RT-PCR targeting the TCR CDR3 relied on the HTBI primer set. MiXCR, applied by TCRdb to the multiplex PCR reads, yields one record per CDR3 protein. This sample carries 700,000 to 850,000 distinct CDR3 sequences, about 35% of them seen once, and the ten largest clones take around 32%. The sample consisted of blood. Receptor source: a woman aged 40 to 50 with Graves' hyperthyroidism.

This clonotype was detected many times. This chain joins TRBV7-2 and TRBJ2-7; D possibly corresponds to TRBD2 (6 bases). There are 14 residues in the CDR3. The germline V gene has CDR1 SGHTA and CDR2 FQGNSA. V dropped 2 bases and J dropped 1 base, with 9 bases sitting between them. DNA for the CDR3: TGTGCCAGCAGCTTATGGGGGACTTCCTACGAGCAGTACTTC. Its protein product is CASSLWGTSYEQYF.

The gene calls are TRBV7-6 and TRBJ2-3, with D perhaps matching TRBD2 (7 bases). In germline, CDR1 is SGHVS, CDR2 FNYEAQ. The CDR3 totals 15 residues. V lost 1 base and J 4 bases, leaving 12 bases between the germline ends. Here the CDR3 DNA reads TGTGCCAGCAGCTTAGGTGGGGGGGCTTCAGATACGCAGTATTTT. Its protein is CASSLGGGASDTQYF.

The V call is TRBV24-1, the J call TRBJ2-2; D may be TRBD1 (6 bases). Germline CDR1 and CDR2: KGHDR and SFDVKD. The CDR3 is 18 amino acids. Trimming cost V 3 bases and J 2 bases, with 18 bases left between them. The CDR3 here is CATSDLIRDTLNTGELFF. In nucleotides, the CDR3 is TGTGCCACCAGTGATCTAATCCGGGACACATTAAACACCGGGGAGCTGTTTTTT.

This clonotype was recorded many times. This chain joins TRBV2 and TRBJ2-5; tentatively, D is TRBD2 (6 bases). This CDR3 is 15 amino acids long. Germline CDR1 is SNHLY and CDR2 is FYNNEI. V lost 10 bases and J lost 4, with 22 bases in between. The CDR3: CATKGDSGEAETQYF. CDR3 sequence (DNA): TGTGCCACTAAAGGGGATAGCGGCGAGGCAGAGACCCAGTACTTC.

The sample holds many counts of this clonotype. This chain links TRBV7-2 with TRBJ1-5, with D perhaps TRBD1 (6 bases). The CDR3 loop spans 14 amino acids. With 4 bases removed from V and 6 bases from J, the gap between germline ends came to 13 bases. CDR1 is SGHTA and CDR2 is FQGNSA in the germline V gene. The CDR3 loop is CASSWVQGGQPQHF. Here the CDR3 DNA reads TGTGCCAGCAGCTGGGTACAGGGCGGTCAGCCCCAGCATTTT.

On this clonotype itself: One end of the junction varies from germline; a read error may be responsible. The rearrangement joins TRBV6-1 to TRBJ2-3, with unresolved D. The CDR3 totals 14 residues. Germline CDR1 reads MNHNS; CDR2 reads SASEGT. The CDR3, as DNA: TGTGCCATCAGTGAAGAGCTGGGCACAGATACGCAGTATTTT. As protein: CAISEELGTDTQYF.

Regarding this clonotype: Mismatch with germline at one junction end may stem from a read error. This rearrangement joins TRBV6-5 to TRBJ1-5; TRBD1 is a possible D gene (6 bases). In germline, CDR1 is MNHEY, CDR2 SVGAGI. This CDR3 contains 11 residues. CDR3 amino acids: CASSVQGSSDF. The CDR3 nucleotides are TGTGCCAGCAGTGTACAGGGAAGTTCGGATTTT.

This clonotype was counted many times. This chain links TRBV10-3 with TRBJ1-1, with TRBD1 as a possible D gene (6 bases). Trimming stripped 3 bases from V and 0 bases from J, with 20 bases between. Germline V gives CDR1 ENHRY, CDR2 SYGVKD. The CDR3 has 18 residues. CDR3 nucleotide sequence: TGTGCCATCAGTGACCAAGGGACAAGCTCGATTCTGAACACTGAAGCTTTCTTT. It encodes CAISDQGTSSILNTEAFF.

This clonotype occurred many times. This rearrangement joins TRBV12-3 or TRBV12-4 to TRBJ1-6, with 8 bases identical to TRBD1. V lost 5 bases to trimming and J lost 6 bases; unmatched junction nucleotides: 6. The length of the CDR3 is 15 residues. This CDR3 is CASSLTGVGNSPLHF. The CDR3 DNA reads TGTGCCAGCAGTCTGACAGGGGTGGGTAATTCACCCCTCCACTTT.

This clonotype has just a few counts. This chain joins TRBV28 and TRBJ2-5, with D possibly TRBD2 on 5 matching bases. Trimming took 6 bases from V and 5 from J, leaving 13 bases between them. This CDR3 has 13 residues. Germline CDR1 MDHEN, CDR2 SYDVKM. CDR3 in DNA: TGTGCCAGCAGAGGCGGGCCATTGGAGACCCAGTACTTC. It yields the protein CASRGGPLETQYF.

This clonotype was counted ten times or more. The chain couples TRBV25-1 to TRBJ1-2; 10 positions agree with TRBD1. V shed 6 bases and J 6 bases; nucleotides not matched to a gene: 4. CDR1 is MGHDK and CDR2 is SYGVNS in the germline V gene. The CDR3 is 13 amino acids. CDR3 nucleotides: TGTGCCAGCAGCGTGGGGACAGGGGATGGCTACACCTTC. This sequence encodes CASSVGTGDGYTF.

This clonotype was seen a few times. The chain couples TRBV20-1 to TRBJ2-7; D is unclear. The germline gives CDR1 DFQATT, CDR2 SNEGSKA (reference sequence). Trimming removed 6 bases from V and 2 bases from J, with 14 bases in between. The CDR3 contains 13 residues. CDR3 sequence: CSAAPGPTYEQYF. CDR3 sequence (DNA): TGCAGTGCAGCCCCCGGGCCTACCTACGAGCAGTACTTC.

The gene calls are TRBV29-1 and TRBJ1-1; 7 positions match TRBD1. This CDR3 region has 14 residues. The junction had 8 bases not matched to a gene; V was cut back by 4 bases and J by 3 bases. Germline V lookup: CDR1 SQVTM, CDR2 ANQGSEA. CDR3 residues: CSVALGTVHTEAFF. In DNA form, the CDR3 reads TGCAGCGTTGCACTCGGGACAGTTCACACTGAAGCTTTCTTT.

In its sample, this clonotype was seen a few times. This chain joins TRBV5-8 and TRBJ1-6; unclear D gene. There are 17 residues in the CDR3. Germline V CDR1 and CDR2: SGHTS, YDEGEE. With 2 bases removed from V and 7 bases from J, the gap between germline ends came to 19 bases. For the CDR3, the DNA is TGTGCCAGCAGCTTTAGGGTTAACAGCGTCCTAAATTCACCCCTCCACTTT. It is translated as CASSFRVNSVLNSPLHF.

This clonotype came up many times. The chain recombines TRBV29-1 with TRBJ2-7; D remains unclear. This CDR3 is built from 14 residues. Germline CDR1 is SQVTM and CDR2 is ANQGSEA. Trimming took 5 bases from V and 0 from J, leaving 14 bases between them. The CDR3 DNA sequence: TGCAGCGTTCTCCCGCAGGCTAACTCCTACGAGCAGTACTTC. As protein: CSVLPQANSYEQYF.

This clonotype was picked up one time. V is TRBV28 and J is TRBJ1-4; tentative D call: TRBD1 (6 bases). Germline V gives CDR1 MDHEN, CDR2 SYDVKM. The CDR3 consists of 15 residues. V gave up 3 bases and J gave up 8 bases, with 16 bases separating them. The CDR3 region has the DNA TGTGCCAGCAGTTTCCCGAGGACAGAAAGGGAAAAACTGTTTTTT. This gives the protein CASSFPRTEREKLFF.

This clonotype was seen just once. The rearrangement uses TRBV10-3 and TRBJ1-2; no clear D gene. Trimming took off 5 bases at V and 4 bases at J, with 11 bases between the two ends. The V gene's germline CDR1 is ENHRY and CDR2 SYGVKD. The CDR3 covers 13 residues. The chain's CDR3 is CAISSRGFYGYTF. CDR3 in DNA: TGTGCCATCAGTTCAAGAGGGTTCTATGGCTACACCTTC.

The rearrangement uses TRBV6-2 or TRBV6-3 and TRBJ1-1, with D tentatively TRBD1 (6 bases). The CDR3 loop spans 13 amino acids. V gave up 8 bases and J gave up 1 base, with 11 bases separating them. Germline CDR1 reads MNHEY; CDR2 reads SVGEGT. In nucleotides, the CDR3 is TGTGCCAGCGGCGACAGGAAGAACACTGAAGCTTTCTTT. It specifies CASGDRKNTEAFF.

This clonotype occurred a few times. This rearrangement joins TRBV5-1 to TRBJ2-7, with TRBD1 matching 7 bases. The CDR3 is made up of 15 amino acids. With 4 bases clipped from V and 2 bases from J, the junction kept 9 bases outside the gene matches. The germline CDR1 and CDR2 sequences are SGHRS and YFSETQ. CDR3 sequence: CASSLSLGQPYEQYF. Written as DNA, the CDR3 is TGCGCCAGCAGCCTTTCCTTGGGACAGCCCTACGAGCAGTACTTC.

J is TRBJ2-5 and V is TRBV2; no reliable D call. This CDR3 spans 15 amino acids. Trimming left V 10 bases short and J 0 bases short, with 18 bases between. Germline CDR1 and CDR2: SNHLY and FYNNEI. Here the CDR3 DNA reads TGTGCCACCTGGCCGTTTGGACGCGACCAAGAGACCCAGTACTTC. Translation: CATWPFGRDQETQYF.

The chain uses TRBV10-1 and TRBJ1-4; TRBD1 matches 7 bases. Germline-derived CDR1 and CDR2 are WNHNN and SYGVQD (reference sequence). V was clipped by 8 bases and J by 4 bases; unmatched bases: 4. The CDR3 sequence is 13 residues long. The CDR3 DNA follows: TGCGCCAGCCAGGGACAGATTAATGAAAAACTGTTTTTT. Translation: CASQGQINEKLFF.

There are many counts of this clonotype. The chain couples TRBV5-6 to TRBJ1-5; D unclear. Germline CDR1 reads SGHDT; CDR2 reads YYEEEE. The CDR3 loop spans 13 amino acids. V gave up 4 bases and J gave up 7 bases, with 12 bases separating them. CDR3 nucleotides: TGTGCCAGCAGCCCGGGTGGGGTCCAGCCCCAGCATTTT. This sequence encodes CASSPGGVQPQHF. The whole variable domain, filled in from reference TRBV5-6 and TRBJ1-5, reads DAGVTQSPTHLIKTRGQQVTLRCSPKSGHDTVSWYQQALGQGPQFIFQYYEEEERQRGNFPDRFSGHQFPNYSSELNVNALLLGDSALYLCASSPGGVQPQHFGDGTRLSIL.

This clonotype was recorded at least ten times. The chain is built from TRBV10-3 and TRBJ1-5; TRBD1 matches at 7 bases. The CDR3 runs to 15 residues. Germline V gene lookup returns CDR1 ENHRY and CDR2 SYGVKD. Trimming cost V 4 bases and J 2 bases; bases outside gene matches: 5. CDR3 bases: TGTGCCATCAGTGGGGGACAGATGGGCAATCAGCCCCAGCATTTT. This codes for CAISGGQMGNQPQHF.

The chain has TRBV6-5 and TRBJ2-2; 14 bases map to TRBD2. This CDR3 has 16 amino acids. After removal of 4 bases from V and 6 bases from J, the junction contained 4 bases not matched to a gene. In germline, CDR1 is MNHEY, CDR2 SVGAGI. The CDR3 is CASSFGLAGGPGELFF. The DNA of the CDR3 is TGTGCCAGCAGTTTTGGACTAGCGGGAGGCCCCGGGGAGCTGTTTTTT.

This chain connects TRBV27 to TRBJ2-7; D is possibly TRBD1 (6 bases). The CDR3 runs 14 residues. Trimming shortened V by 6 bases and J by 5 bases, and 17 bases separated the two germline ends. Germline CDR1 is MNHEY and CDR2 is SMNVEV (reference sequence). CDR3 sequence (DNA): TGTGCCAGCAGGACAGGTAGTTCTAGAAACGAGCAGTACTTC. Its translation is CASRTGSSRNEQYF.

Only one count was recorded for this clonotype. A much larger clone differs by one base, so this may be a read error. The CDR3 sequence is CASSPGQGWDGQYF. CDR3 nucleotides: TGTGCCAGCAGCCCTGGACAGGGTTGGGACGGGCAGTACTTC. The chain combines TRBV9 with TRBJ2-7; 8 bases line up with TRBD1. This CDR3 has 14 residues. In germline, CDR1 is SGDLS, CDR2 YYNGEE. V was clipped by 4 bases and J by 9 bases; unmatched bases: 12.

The V gene is TRBV6-6, the J gene TRBJ1-5, with 8 bases identical to TRBD1. V trimming: 2 bases; J trimming: 6 bases; junction bases outside the gene matches: 3. CDR3 length equals 14 residues. Germline values: CDR1 MNHNY, CDR2 SVGAGI (reference sequence). The CDR3 nucleotides read TGTGCCAGCAGTTACAGGACAGGGACTCAGCCCCAGCATTTT. This encodes CASSYRTGTQPQHF.

The rearrangement links TRBV6-6 to TRBJ1-5; a weak D match, TRBD1 (6 bases). Germline V lookup: CDR1 MNHNY, CDR2 SVGAGI (reference sequence). This CDR3 region has 13 residues. Trimming took off 10 bases at V and 4 bases at J, with 14 bases between the two ends. The CDR3 is CATLLGGNQPQHF. The CDR3 DNA reads as TGTGCCACCCTCCTAGGGGGGAATCAGCCCCAGCATTTT.

The chain employs TRBV7-2 and TRBJ1-1; weak D call: TRBD1 (6 bases). The CDR3 is 15 amino acids. Germline V gene sequence: CDR1 SGHTA, CDR2 FQGNSA. The V end lost 3 bases, the J end lost 5 bases, and 16 bases lay between the germline ends. CDR3 in amino acids: CASSFRGRDMTEAFF. The CDR3 bases are TGTGCCAGCAGCTTCAGGGGTCGGGATATGACTGAAGCTTTCTTT.

Ten or more counts support this clonotype. This sequence joins TRBV15 and TRBJ1-5; TRBD1 is a possible D gene (6 bases). The CDR3 spans 15 residues. V lost 0 bases and J lost 7, with 13 bases in between. Looked up from germline, CDR1 is LNHNV and CDR2 is YYDKDF (reference sequence). CDR3 nucleotides: TGTGCCACCAGCAGAGATGAGGGGGGGCACCAGCCCCAGCATTTT. It translates to CATSRDEGGHQPQHF.